This is a list of T cell receptor beta chains from one sample in a study of OX40 agonist ivuxolimab in advanced cancers. TCRdb's table, derived via immunoSEQ multiplex PCR, lists solely in-frame clones and lacks some. The data show 55,000 to 75,000 clones, around 83% seen once. This specimen was CD4+ or CD8+ T cells sorted from blood, taken in a trial of the OX40 agonist ivuxolimab. Receptors originate from an adult with an advanced solid tumor such as melanoma, head and neck, liver or kidney cancer. The CDR3 runs from the conserved cysteine through the conserved F or W. The D gene is left open where the match is weak. Rows may omit the clone size; those that give it use once, few, many or a size class.

>TRBJ1-2|NA|TRBV7-9|few
CASTIQETYGYTF
TGTGCCAGCACCATACAGGAGACCTATGGCTACACCTTC
>TRBJ2-1|NA|TRBV9|NA
CASSPDSEQFF
TGTGCCAGCAGCCCGGACAGTGAGCAGTTCTTC
>TRBJ2-2|NA|TRBV9|NA
CASSVEYRTGELFF
TGTGCCAGCAGCGTAGAGTATAGGACCGGGGAGCTGTTTTTT
>TRBJ2-6|TRBD1|TRBV6-6|NA
CASSNRGRGANVLTF
TGTGCCAGCAGTAACAGGGGGCGTGGGGCCAACGTCCTGACTTTC
>TRBJ1-4|TRBD1|TRBV28|NA
CASSSGTGWEKLFF
TGTGCCAGCAGTTCCGGGACAGGATGGGAAAAACTGTTTTTT
>TRBJ1-1|NA|TRBV28|NA
CASSLGRLNTEAFF
TGTGCCAGCAGCTTAGGACGGTTGAACACTGAAGCTTTCTTT
>TRBJ1-2|NA|TRBV2|NA
CASSEERGYGYTF
TGTGCCAGCAGCGAGGAGAGGGGCTATGGCTACACCTTC
>TRBJ1-2|TRBD1|TRBV28|NA
CASSSTTGAYGYTF
TGTGCCAGCAGTTCGACCACAGGGGCCTATGGCTACACCTTC
>TRBJ1-2|NA|TRBV6-1|NA
CASLDIWGYTF
TGTGCCAGCCTGGACATATGGGGCTACACCTTC
>TRBJ1-1|NA|TRBV7-2|NA
CASSLESSENTEAFF
TGTGCCAGCAGCTTAGAGAGCTCGGAGAACACTGAAGCTTTCTTT
>TRBJ1-1|NA|TRBV14|NA
CASSQDLGTEAFF
TGTGCCAGCAGCCAAGATCTTGGCACTGAAGCTTTCTTT
>TRBJ2-7|TRBD2|TRBV5-1|NA
CASSYFSSGSSYEQYF
TGCGCCAGCAGCTATTTTTCTAGCGGTAGCTCCTACGAGCAGTACTTC
>TRBJ1-5|NA|TRBV2|NA
CASSGWGRDQPQHF
TGTGCCAGCAGTGGATGGGGGCGCGATCAGCCCCAGCATTTT
>TRBJ2-2|NA|TRBV7-8|NA
CASRDGGVGELFF
TGTGCCAGTAGGGACGGGGGTGTCGGGGAGCTGTTTTTT
>TRBJ2-5|NA|TRBV7-9|few
CASSPRDLRQYF
TGTGCCAGCAGCCCACGGGACCTCCGGCAGTACTTC
>TRBJ2-3|NA|TRBV6-1|NA
CAVQGGWTDTQYF
TGTGCCGTACAGGGGGGGTGGACAGATACGCAGTATTTT
>TRBJ2-1|TRBD2|TRBV5-4|once
CASRLLAGDYNEQFF
TGTGCCAGCAGACTACTAGCGGGAGATTACAATGAGCAGTTCTTC
>TRBJ1-1|NA|TRBV29-1|once
CSVEDPTKTGAFF
TGCAGCGTTGAAGATCCCACCAAAACGGGAGCTTTCTTT
>TRBJ1-5|NA|TRBV7-2|once
CASSLDHSNQPQHF
TGTGCCAGCAGCTTGGATCATAGCAATCAGCCCCAGCATTTT
>TRBJ1-2|NA|TRBV29-1|once
CSVWWQNYGYTF
TGCAGCGTTTGGTGGCAGAACTATGGCTACACCTTC
>TRBJ1-3|NA|TRBV25-1|NA
CASSGGFVAGNTIYF
TGTGCCAGCAGTGGCGGGTTCGTGGCTGGAAACACCATATATTTT
>TRBJ2-2|NA|TRBV5-4|NA
CASRNLDLITGELFF
TGTGCCAGCAGAAATTTGGACCTTATCACCGGGGAGCTGTTTTTT
>TRBJ1-4|NA|TRBV10-3|few
CAISETRGFEKLFF
TGTGCCATCAGTGAGACGAGGGGATTTGAAAAACTGTTTTTT
>TRBJ2-2|TRBD2|TRBV9|NA
CASSSRTSVTGELFF
TGTGCCAGCAGCTCCCGGACTAGCGTCACCGGGGAGCTGTTTTTT
>TRBJ1-2|NA|TRBV7-2|few
CASSPSFGGSIYGYTF
TGTGCCAGCAGCCCGTCATTCGGTGGCAGCATCTATGGCTACACCTTC
>TRBJ2-1|TRBD2|TRBV7-2|NA
CASSLEAGGHNEQFF
TGTGCCAGCAGCTTAGAAGCGGGAGGCCACAATGAGCAGTTCTTC
>TRBJ2-3|TRBD2|TRBV4-1|NA
CASGPSGYDTQYF
TGCGCCAGCGGCCCTAGCGGGTATGATACGCAGTATTTT
>TRBJ1-1|TRBD1|TRBV19|NA
CASSKHDRGTEAFF
TGTGCCAGTAGTAAACACGACAGGGGCACTGAAGCTTTCTTT
>TRBJ2-3|NA|TRBV28|NA
CASSLGIWVGTDTQYF
TGTGCCAGCAGTTTGGGTATTTGGGTGGGCACAGATACGCAGTATTTT
>TRBJ2-7|TRBD1|TRBV5-1|NA
CASSLYAGTGGTTEQYF
TGCGCCAGCAGCTTGTATGCCGGAACAGGGGGGACGACCGAGCAGTACTTC
>TRBJ1-5|NA|TRBV9|NA
CASSGGQGGNQPQHF
TGTGCCAGCAGTGGGGGGCAGGGAGGCAATCAGCCCCAGCATTTT
>TRBJ2-7|NA|TRBV14|NA
CASRPLGRSYEQYF
TGTGCCAGCAGGCCCCTGGGGCGATCCTACGAGCAGTACTTC
>TRBJ2-3|TRBD2|TRBV5-1|NA
CASRLGMASGDTQYF
TGCGCCAGTCGGTTGGGCATGGCTAGCGGAGATACGCAGTATTTT
>TRBJ1-2|NA|TRBV9|NA
CASSAGRSGETYGYTF
TGTGCCAGCAGCGCCGGAAGGTCGGGGGAGACCTATGGCTACACCTTC
>TRBJ2-7|NA|TRBV23-1|NA
CASIPKDEASDEQYF
TGCGCCAGCATTCCAAAGGACGAGGCGTCTGACGAGCAGTACTTC
>TRBJ1-5|NA|TRBV5-6|NA
CASSRLNQPQHF
TGTGCCAGCAGCAGGCTGAATCAGCCCCAGCATTTT
>TRBJ2-2|NA|TRBV7-3|NA
CASSPRTSSPGELFF
TGTGCCAGCAGCCCTCGTACTAGCAGCCCCGGGGAGCTGTTTTTT
>TRBJ2-1|NA|TRBV6-5|NA
CASSYRDGGDEQFF
TGTGCCAGCAGTTACCGGGACGGAGGGGATGAGCAGTTCTTC
>TRBJ1-2|TRBD1|TRBV6-1|NA
CASSEMGQDFF
TGTGCCAGCAGTGAAATGGGACAGGACTTCTTC
>TRBJ1-2|NA|TRBV7-3|NA
CASSPPIASFDGYTF
TGTGCCAGCAGCCCTCCTATAGCGTCGTTTGATGGCTACACCTTC
>TRBJ1-3|NA|TRBV4-2|once
CASSQEDSYSGNTIYF
TGTGCCAGCAGCCAAGAGGACAGCTACTCTGGAAACACCATATATTTT
>TRBJ2-2|NA|TRBV13|few
CASSLVSGELFF
TGTGCCAGCAGCTTAGTCTCCGGGGAGCTGTTTTTT
>TRBJ2-7|TRBD2|TRBV7-2|NA
CASSRYSGLAGGGHEQYF
TGTGCCAGCAGCCGATATTCGGGACTAGCGGGAGGAGGCCACGAGCAGTACTTC
>TRBJ2-7|NA|TRBV19|NA
CASAGNYEQYF
TGTGCCAGTGCTGGAAACTACGAGCAGTACTTC
>TRBJ1-2|NA|TRBV7-2|once
CASSLDPGTVYGYTF
TGTGCCAGCAGCTTAGATCCGGGGACCGTCTATGGCTACACCTTC
>TRBJ1-3|TRBD1|TRBV19|NA
CASSTTGTYTIYF
TGTGCCAGTAGTACGACAGGGACGTACACCATATATTTT
>TRBJ1-4|NA|TRBV7-9|NA
CASSFGGTEKLFF
TGTGCCAGCAGCTTTGGGGGCACCGAAAAACTGTTTTTT
>TRBJ2-7|NA|TRBV4-1|NA
CASSQVGRGSYEQYF
TGCGCCAGCAGCCAAGTTGGCAGGGGCAGCTACGAGCAGTACTTC
>TRBJ1-1|TRBD1|TRBV28|few
CASSLGQMNTEAFF
TGTGCCAGCAGTTTGGGACAGATGAACACTGAAGCTTTCTTT
>TRBJ2-6|NA|TRBV4-1|NA
CASSQPLHREGNSGANVLTF
TGCGCCAGCAGCCAACCGTTACACAGGGAAGGGAACTCTGGGGCCAACGTCCTGACTTTC
>TRBJ2-5|TRBD2|TRBV7-2|NA
CASSSLAGGPRETQYF
TGTGCCAGCAGCTCCTTAGCGGGAGGTCCAAGGGAGACCCAGTACTTC
>TRBJ2-1|NA|TRBV7-3|NA
CASSFLGQLNEQFF
TGTGCCAGCAGCTTCCTAGGACAGTTAAATGAGCAGTTCTTC
>TRBJ1-2|NA|TRBV5-1|NA
CASRTGQNYGYTF
TGCGCCAGCAGAACAGGACAGAACTATGGCTACACCTTC
>TRBJ1-6|TRBD1|TRBV11-2|NA
CASRLQGAGSPLHF
TGTGCCAGCAGATTACAGGGGGCCGGGTCACCCCTCCACTTT
>TRBJ1-1|NA|TRBV6-5|NA
CASSYGGGLAITEAFF
TGTGCCAGCAGTTACGGAGGGGGGTTGGCGATCACTGAAGCTTTCTTT